This T cell receptor beta chain was retrieved from a study of cytomegalovirus exposure and HLA in healthy donors. Using immunoSEQ multiplex PCR, the repertoire was profiled, and TCRdb retains in-frame clones only, with some absent. The sample lists around 150,000 clones; 70% to 90% were seen once. With respect to this clone: What it recognizes is unknown.

The CDR3 has 15 amino acids. CDR1 and CDR2 (germline): LGHNA, YSLEER. V shed 3 bases, J shed 0 bases, and the junction held 4 bases outside the gene matches. Whole-study results and caveats: Most TCR sequences were uncommon, yet certain public TCRs appeared in many donors. In a later analysis, first-cohort TCR clusters were found to tend to co-occur in the 120 validation repertoires.

This clonotype originated in a man aged 30 to 39 in good health and CMV-seropositive. V usage is TRBV4-3 and J usage is TRBJ1-2, with 7 bases lining up with TRBD1. Input material: PBMCs. The CDR3 sequence: CASSQHRGANYGYTF. The CDR3 DNA reads as TGCGCCAGCAGCCAGCACAGGGGAGCTAACTATGGCTACACCTTC.